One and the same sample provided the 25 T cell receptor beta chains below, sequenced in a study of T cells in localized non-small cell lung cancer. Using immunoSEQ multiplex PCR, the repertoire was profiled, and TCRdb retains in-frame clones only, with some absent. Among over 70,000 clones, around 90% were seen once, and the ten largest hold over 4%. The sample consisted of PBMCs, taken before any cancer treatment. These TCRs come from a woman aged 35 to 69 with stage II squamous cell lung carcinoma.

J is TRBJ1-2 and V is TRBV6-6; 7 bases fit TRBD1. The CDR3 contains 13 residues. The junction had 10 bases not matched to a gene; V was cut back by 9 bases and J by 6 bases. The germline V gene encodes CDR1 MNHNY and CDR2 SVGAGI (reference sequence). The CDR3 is CASFSGTEDGYTF. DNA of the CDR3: TGTGCCAGTTTCTCCGGGACAGAAGATGGCTACACCTTC.

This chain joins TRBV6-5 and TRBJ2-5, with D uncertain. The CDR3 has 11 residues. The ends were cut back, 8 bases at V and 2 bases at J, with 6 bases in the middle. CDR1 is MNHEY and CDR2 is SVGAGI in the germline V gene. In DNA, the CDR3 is TGTGCCAGCGGGCAGCAAGAGACCCAGTACTTC. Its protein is CASGQQETQYF.

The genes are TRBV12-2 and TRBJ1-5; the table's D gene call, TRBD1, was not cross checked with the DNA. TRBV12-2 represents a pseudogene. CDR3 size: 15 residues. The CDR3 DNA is TGTGCAAGTCGCCTAGACAGGACTAGCAATCAGCCCCAGCATTTT. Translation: CASRLDRTSNQPQHF.

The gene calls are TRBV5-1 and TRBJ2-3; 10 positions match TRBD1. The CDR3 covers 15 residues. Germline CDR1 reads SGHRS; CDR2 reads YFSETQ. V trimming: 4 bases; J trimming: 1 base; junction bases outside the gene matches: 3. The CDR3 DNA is TGCGCCAGCAGCCTCGGGACAGGGGGCACAGATACGCAGTATTTT. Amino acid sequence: CASSLGTGGTDTQYF.

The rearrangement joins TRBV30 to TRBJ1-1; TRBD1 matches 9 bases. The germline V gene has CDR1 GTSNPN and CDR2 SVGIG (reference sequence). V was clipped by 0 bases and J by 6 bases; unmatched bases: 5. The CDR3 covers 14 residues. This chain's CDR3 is CAWSVRDREPEAFF. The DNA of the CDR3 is TGTGCCTGGAGTGTTCGGGACAGGGAACCTGAAGCTTTCTTT.

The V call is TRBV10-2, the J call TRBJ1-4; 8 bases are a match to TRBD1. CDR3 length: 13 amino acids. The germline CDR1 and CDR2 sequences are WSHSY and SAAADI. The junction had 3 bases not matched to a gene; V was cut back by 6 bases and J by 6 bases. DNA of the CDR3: TGCGCCAGCAGGACAGGGGTGGATGAAAAACTGTTTTTT. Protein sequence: CASRTGVDEKLFF.

CDR3 nucleotide sequence: TGTGCCAGCAGTGAAGCCCATCATCAGTCCTACGAGCAGTACTTC. Translated, it gives CASSEAHHQSYEQYF. The chain is built from TRBV6-1 and TRBJ2-7; no clear D gene. Looked up from germline, CDR1 is MNHNS and CDR2 is SASEGT. V gave up 0 bases and J gave up 1 base, with 10 bases separating them. CDR3 length: 15 residues.

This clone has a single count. The CDR3: CASTVKGGYGYTF. CDR3 nucleotides: TGTGCCAGCACGGTCAAAGGGGGCTATGGCTACACCTTC. This sequence joins TRBV6-1 and TRBJ1-2; TRBD1 is a possible D gene (6 bases). From germline, CDR1 is MNHNS and CDR2 SASEGT. The CDR3 covers 13 residues. The germline V and J ends were trimmed by 7 bases and 4 bases, with 13 bases remaining between them.

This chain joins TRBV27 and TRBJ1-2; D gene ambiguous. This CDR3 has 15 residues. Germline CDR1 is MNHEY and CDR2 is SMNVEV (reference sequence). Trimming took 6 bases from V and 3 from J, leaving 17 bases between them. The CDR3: CASRQRVAGDYGYTF. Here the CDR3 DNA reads TGTGCCAGCAGGCAAAGAGTGGCAGGAGACTATGGCTACACCTTC.

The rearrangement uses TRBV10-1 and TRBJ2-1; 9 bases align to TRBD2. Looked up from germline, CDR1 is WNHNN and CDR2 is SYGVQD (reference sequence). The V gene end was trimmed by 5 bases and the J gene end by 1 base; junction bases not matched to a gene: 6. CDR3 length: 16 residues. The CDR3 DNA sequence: TGCGCCAGCAGTCCAGTGACTAGCGGATCCTACAATGAGCAGTTCTTC. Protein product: CASSPVTSGSYNEQFF.

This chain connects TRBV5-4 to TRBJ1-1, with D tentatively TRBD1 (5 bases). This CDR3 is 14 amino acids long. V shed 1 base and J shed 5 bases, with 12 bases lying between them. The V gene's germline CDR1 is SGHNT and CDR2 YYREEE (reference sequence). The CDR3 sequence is CASSLFRVGTEAFF. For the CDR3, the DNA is TGTGCCAGCAGCTTGTTCAGGGTCGGAACTGAAGCTTTCTTT.

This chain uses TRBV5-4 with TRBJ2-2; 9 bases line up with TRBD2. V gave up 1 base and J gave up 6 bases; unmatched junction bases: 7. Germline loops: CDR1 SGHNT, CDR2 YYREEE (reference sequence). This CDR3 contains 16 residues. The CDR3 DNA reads TGTGCCAGCAGCTTGAGGCGGGGGGGGCTCGCCGGGGAGCTGTTTTTT. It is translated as CASSLRRGGLAGELFF.

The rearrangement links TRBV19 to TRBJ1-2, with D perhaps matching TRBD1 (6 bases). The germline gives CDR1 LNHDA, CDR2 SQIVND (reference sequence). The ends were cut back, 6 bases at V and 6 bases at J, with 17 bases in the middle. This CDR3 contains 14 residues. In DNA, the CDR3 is TGTGCCAGTAGCCTAGGGTCGGGGGCGGATGGCTACACCTTC. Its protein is CASSLGSGADGYTF.

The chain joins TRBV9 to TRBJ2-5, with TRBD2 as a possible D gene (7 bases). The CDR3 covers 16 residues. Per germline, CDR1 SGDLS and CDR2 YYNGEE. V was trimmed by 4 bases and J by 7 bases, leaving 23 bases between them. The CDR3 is CASSPRGGGALPTQYF. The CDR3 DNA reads TGTGCCAGCAGCCCAAGAGGAGGGGGGGCGTTACCGACCCAGTACTTC.

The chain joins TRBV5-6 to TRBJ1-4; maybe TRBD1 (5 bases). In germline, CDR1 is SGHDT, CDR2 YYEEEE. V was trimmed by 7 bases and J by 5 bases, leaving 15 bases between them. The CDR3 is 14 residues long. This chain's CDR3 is CASAATGWNEKLFF. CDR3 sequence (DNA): TGTGCCAGCGCTGCCACAGGTTGGAATGAAAAACTGTTTTTT. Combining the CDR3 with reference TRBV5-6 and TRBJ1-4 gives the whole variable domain DAGVTQSPTHLIKTRGQQVTLRCSPKSGHDTVSWYQQALGQGPQFIFQYYEEEERQRGNFPDRFSGHQFPNYSSELNVNALLLGDSALYLCASAATGWNEKLFFGSGTQLSVL.

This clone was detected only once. CDR3 residues: CSLTSDTQYF. The CDR3, as DNA: TGCAGCCTGACCTCAGATACGCAGTATTTT. This rearrangement joins TRBV29-1 to TRBJ2-3; no firm D call. This CDR3 contains 10 residues. CDR1 and CDR2 (germline): SQVTM, ANQGSEA. The germline V and J ends were trimmed by 8 bases and 4 bases, with 7 bases remaining between them.

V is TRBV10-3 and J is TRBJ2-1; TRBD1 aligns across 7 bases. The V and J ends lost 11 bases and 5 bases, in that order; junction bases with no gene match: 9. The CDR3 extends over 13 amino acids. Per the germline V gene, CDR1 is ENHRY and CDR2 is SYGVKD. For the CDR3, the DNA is TGTGCCGTCACCGGGACAGAGAACAATGAGCAGTTCTTC. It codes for CAVTGTENNEQFF.

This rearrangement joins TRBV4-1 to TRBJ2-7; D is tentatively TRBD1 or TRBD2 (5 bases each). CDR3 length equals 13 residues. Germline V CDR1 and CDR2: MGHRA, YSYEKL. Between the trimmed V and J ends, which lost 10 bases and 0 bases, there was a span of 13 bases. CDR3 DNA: TGCGCCATCGACCCGGGACGCTCCTACGAGCAGTACTTC. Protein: CAIDPGRSYEQYF.

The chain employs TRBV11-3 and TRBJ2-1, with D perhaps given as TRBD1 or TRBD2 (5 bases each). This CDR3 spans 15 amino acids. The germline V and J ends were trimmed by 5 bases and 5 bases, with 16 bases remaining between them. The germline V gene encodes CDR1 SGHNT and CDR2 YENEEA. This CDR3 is CASSPGGTRDNEQFF. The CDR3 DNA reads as TGTGCCAGCAGCCCTGGGGGTACGCGGGACAATGAGCAGTTCTTC.

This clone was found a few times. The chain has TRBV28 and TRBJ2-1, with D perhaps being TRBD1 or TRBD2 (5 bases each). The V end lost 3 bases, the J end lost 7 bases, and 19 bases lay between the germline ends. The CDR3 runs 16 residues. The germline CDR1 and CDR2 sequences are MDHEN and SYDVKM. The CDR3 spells CASSFQSPGTANEQFF. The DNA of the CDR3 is TGTGCCAGCAGTTTTCAATCCCCCGGGACCGCGAATGAGCAGTTCTTC. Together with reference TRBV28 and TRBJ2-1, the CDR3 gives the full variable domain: DVKVTQSSRYLVKRTGEKVFLECVQDMDHENMFWYRQDPGLGLRLIYFSYDVKMKEKGDIPEGYSVSREKKERFSLILESASTNQTSMYLCASSFQSPGTANEQFFGPGTRLTVL.

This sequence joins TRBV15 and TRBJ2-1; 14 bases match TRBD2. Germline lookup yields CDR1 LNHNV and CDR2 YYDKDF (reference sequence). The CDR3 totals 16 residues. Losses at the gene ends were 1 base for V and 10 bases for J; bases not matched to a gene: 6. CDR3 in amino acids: CATSRGGLAGVVEQFF. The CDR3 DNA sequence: TGTGCCACCAGCAGAGGGGGACTAGCGGGAGTTGTGGAGCAGTTCTTC. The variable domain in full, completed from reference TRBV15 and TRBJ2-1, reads DAMVIQNPRYQVTQFGKPVTLSCSQTLNHNVMYWYQQKSSQAPKLLFHYYDKDFNNEADTPDNFQSRRPNTSFCFLDIRSPGLGDTAMYLCATSRGGLAGVVEQFFGPGTRLTVL.

The CDR3 nucleotides are TGTGCCAGCTCCGGGACAGGGGATTCACCCCTCCACTTT. Protein: CASSGTGDSPLHF. The chain is built from TRBV10-3 and TRBJ1-6, with 10 nucleotides matching TRBD1. CDR3 size: 13 residues. Unmatched junction bases numbered 5, after V lost 10 bases and J lost 8 bases. Germline lookup yields CDR1 ENHRY and CDR2 SYGVKD.

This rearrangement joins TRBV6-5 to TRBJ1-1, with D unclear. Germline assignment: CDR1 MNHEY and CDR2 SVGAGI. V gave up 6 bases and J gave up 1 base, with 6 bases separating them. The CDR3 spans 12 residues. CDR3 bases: TGTGCCAGCAGCATAGGGAACACTGAAGCTTTCTTT. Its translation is CASSIGNTEAFF.

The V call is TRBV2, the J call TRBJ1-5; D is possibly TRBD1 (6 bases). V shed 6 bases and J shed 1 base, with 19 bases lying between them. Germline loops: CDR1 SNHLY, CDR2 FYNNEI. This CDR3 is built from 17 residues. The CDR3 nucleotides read TGTGCCAGCAGCCTCGAGGGGACACTTAACAGCAATCAGCCCCAGCATTTT. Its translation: CASSLEGTLNSNQPQHF.

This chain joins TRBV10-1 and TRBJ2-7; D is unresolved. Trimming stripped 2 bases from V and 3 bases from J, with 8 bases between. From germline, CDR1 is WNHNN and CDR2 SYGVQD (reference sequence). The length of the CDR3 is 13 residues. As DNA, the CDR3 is TGCGCCAGCAGTGAGGGGCCCCACTACGAGCAGTACTTC. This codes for CASSEGPHYEQYF.